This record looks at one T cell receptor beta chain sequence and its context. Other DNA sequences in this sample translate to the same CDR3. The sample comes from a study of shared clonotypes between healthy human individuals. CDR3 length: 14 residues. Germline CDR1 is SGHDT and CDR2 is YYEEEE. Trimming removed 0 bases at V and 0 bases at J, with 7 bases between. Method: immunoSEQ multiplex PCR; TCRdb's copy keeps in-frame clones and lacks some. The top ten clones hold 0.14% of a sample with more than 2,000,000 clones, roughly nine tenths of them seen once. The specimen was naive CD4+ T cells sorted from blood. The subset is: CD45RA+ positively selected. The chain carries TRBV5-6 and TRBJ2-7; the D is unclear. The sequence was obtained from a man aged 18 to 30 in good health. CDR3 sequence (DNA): TGTGCCAGCAGCTTGGACGGCAGCTCCTACGAGCAGTACTTC. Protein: CASSLDGSSYEQYF. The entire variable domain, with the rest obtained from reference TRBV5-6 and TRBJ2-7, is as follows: DAGVTQSPTHLIKTRGQQVTLRCSPKSGHDTVSWYQQALGQGPQFIFQYYEEEERQRGNFPDRFSGHQFPNYSSELNVNALLLGDSALYLCASSLDGSSYEQYFGPGTRLTVT.